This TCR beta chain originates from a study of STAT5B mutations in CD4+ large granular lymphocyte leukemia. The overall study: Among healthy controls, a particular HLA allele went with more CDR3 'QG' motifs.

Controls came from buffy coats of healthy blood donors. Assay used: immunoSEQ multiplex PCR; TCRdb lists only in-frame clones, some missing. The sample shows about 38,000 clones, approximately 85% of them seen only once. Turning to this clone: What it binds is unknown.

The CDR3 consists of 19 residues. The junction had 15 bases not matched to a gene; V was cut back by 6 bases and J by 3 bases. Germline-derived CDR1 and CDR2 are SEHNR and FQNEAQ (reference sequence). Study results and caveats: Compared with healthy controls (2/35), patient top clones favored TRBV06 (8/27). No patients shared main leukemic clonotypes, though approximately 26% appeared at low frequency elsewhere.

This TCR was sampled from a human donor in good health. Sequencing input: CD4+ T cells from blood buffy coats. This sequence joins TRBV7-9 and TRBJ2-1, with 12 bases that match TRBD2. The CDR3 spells CASSPRSSGRGAHYNEQFF. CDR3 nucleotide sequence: TGTGCCAGCAGTCCGCGGTCTAGCGGGAGGGGTGCGCACTACAATGAGCAGTTCTTC.